Shown below are 12 T cell receptor beta chains from a single sample sequenced in a study of sequential checkpoint blockade in melanoma. Sequencing used immunoSEQ multiplex PCR; TCRdb keeps in-frame clones, though not all of them. The table has some 32,000 clones, 82% seen once. Treatment specified: randomized to nivolumab then ipilimumab (arm A) or the reverse (arm B). Sequencing was performed on CD8+ T cells sorted from blood (inferred from file names), taken from a patient given nivolumab and ipilimumab in sequence. These receptors were collected from a human donor with melanoma.

The chain employs TRBV10-3 and TRBJ2-7; D may be TRBD2 (5 bases). This CDR3 spans 13 amino acids. V lost 6 bases, J lost 2 bases, and 11 bases lay in between. CDR1 and CDR2 (germline): ENHRY, SYGVKD. The CDR3 spells CAIRPFGTYEQYF. Here the CDR3 DNA reads TGTGCCATCAGGCCATTCGGGACCTACGAGCAGTACTTC.

This clone has just one count. The chain is built from TRBV4-3 and TRBJ1-1; D might be TRBD1 (5 bases). CDR1 LGHNA and CDR2 YSLEER come from the germline V gene. The CDR3 totals 14 residues. V lost 5 bases, J lost 4 bases, and 14 bases lay in between. CDR3: CASSDGGWGTEAFF. As DNA, the CDR3 is TGCGCCAGCAGCGACGGGGGGTGGGGCACTGAAGCTTTCTTT.

The rearrangement joins TRBV19 to TRBJ2-7; a possible D gene is TRBD1 (6 bases). There are 15 residues in the CDR3. The V gene lost 3 bases and the J gene lost 3 bases, with 15 bases spanning the gap. Germline CDR1 LNHDA, CDR2 SQIVND (reference sequence). The DNA of the CDR3 is TGTGCCAGTAGTATTTGGCAGGGGCAGCTCTACGAGCAGTACTTC. It encodes CASSIWQGQLYEQYF.

The V call is TRBV9, the J call TRBJ2-7; 11 bases match TRBD1. From germline, CDR1 is SGDLS and CDR2 YYNGEE. The V gene end was trimmed by 5 bases and the J gene end by 3 bases; junction bases not matched to a gene: 7. The CDR3 totals 15 residues. CDR3 amino acids: CASSGDRGGIYEQYF. The DNA for the CDR3 is TGTGCCAGCAGTGGGGACAGGGGGGGAATCTACGAGCAGTACTTC.

The V gene is TRBV9, the J gene TRBJ2-3; D may be TRBD2 (5 bases). V was shortened by 0 bases and J by 1 base, with 9 bases between the two germline ends. This CDR3 region has 15 residues. Germline V gives CDR1 SGDLS, CDR2 YYNGEE. In nucleotides, the CDR3 is TGTGCCAGCAGCGTAGGCGGGTTACGCACAGATACGCAGTATTTT. Its translation is CASSVGGLRTDTQYF. Filled out from reference TRBV9 and TRBJ2-3, the complete variable domain reads DSGVTQTPKHLITATGQRVTLRCSPRSGDLSVYWYQQSLDQGLQFLIQYYNGEERAKGNILERFSAQQFPDLHSELNLSSLELGDSALYFCASSVGGLRTDTQYFGPGTRLTVL.

The rearrangement links TRBV2 to TRBJ2-7; D unclear. Germline V CDR1 and CDR2: SNHLY, FYNNEI. The V end was cut by 6 bases, the J end by 0 bases, with 18 bases between. The CDR3 is made up of 16 amino acids. The CDR3 region has the DNA TGTGCCAGCAGGACTCCCCTAGAGACGAGCTCCTACGAGCAGTACTTC. Translated, it gives CASRTPLETSSYEQYF.

This chain joins TRBV9 and TRBJ2-1; TRBD2 agrees at 12 bases. The CDR3 length is 16 residues. V lost 3 bases, J lost 4 bases, and 5 bases stayed unmatched. Per germline, CDR1 SGDLS and CDR2 YYNGEE. The CDR3 spells CASSGPSGGAYNEQFF. The CDR3, as DNA: TGTGCCAGCAGCGGTCCTAGCGGGGGGGCTTACAATGAGCAGTTCTTC.

The chain recombines TRBV2 with TRBJ1-2, with 8 bases aligning to TRBD1. In germline, CDR1 is SNHLY, CDR2 FYNNEI. V lost 7 bases to trimming and J lost 3 bases; unmatched junction nucleotides: 10. This CDR3 comprises 15 residues. DNA of the CDR3: TGTGCCAGCACCTGGACAGGGCCAGGGGACTATGGCTACACCTTC. Protein sequence: CASTWTGPGDYGYTF.

This chain links TRBV27 with TRBJ1-2, with TRBD1 as a possible D gene (6 bases). Germline V gives CDR1 MNHEY, CDR2 SMNVEV (reference sequence). This CDR3 is 13 amino acids long. V was clipped by 5 bases and J by 5 bases, with 12 bases between them. This chain's CDR3 is CASSLRGFYGYTF. In DNA form, the CDR3 reads TGTGCCAGCAGTCTGAGGGGGTTTTATGGCTACACCTTC.

The CDR3 region is CASSPTRGLAGEGEQYF. In DNA, the CDR3 is TGTGCCAGCAGCCCAACTCGGGGACTAGCGGGAGAGGGCGAGCAGTACTTC. The V and J genes are TRBV7-9 and TRBJ2-7, with TRBD2 matching 14 bases. Germline lookup yields CDR1 SEHNR and CDR2 FQNEAQ (reference sequence). The CDR3 is 17 amino acids. J was trimmed by 6 bases and V by 5 bases; bases with no gene match: 12.

The chain has TRBV28 and TRBJ1-5; TRBD1 matches at 10 bases. Germline loops: CDR1 MDHEN, CDR2 SYDVKM. The CDR3 spans 17 residues. J gave up 3 bases and V 6 bases, and 11 bases lay outside the gene matches. CDR3 protein: CASRDRDRGGHNQPQHF. In DNA, the CDR3 is TGTGCCAGCAGGGACCGGGACAGGGGAGGGCACAATCAGCCCCAGCATTTT. Looking up the rest from reference TRBV28 and TRBJ1-5 gives the full variable domain: DVKVTQSSRYLVKRTGEKVFLECVQDMDHENMFWYRQDPGLGLRLIYFSYDVKMKEKGDIPEGYSVSREKKERFSLILESASTNQTSMYLCASRDRDRGGHNQPQHFGDGTRLSIL.

The chain joins TRBV30 to TRBJ2-3; 9 positions match TRBD2. CDR3 length: 16 residues. The germline CDR1 and CDR2 sequences are GTSNPN and SVGIG (reference sequence). Trimming removed 2 bases from V and 2 bases from J; junction bases left unmatched: 8. CDR3 sequence: CAWSLGAGGYTDTQYF. The CDR3 region has the DNA TGTGCCTGGAGTCTAGGAGCGGGGGGTTACACAGATACGCAGTATTTT. The variable domain in full, completed from reference TRBV30 and TRBJ2-3, reads SQTIHQWPATLVQPVGSPLSLECTVEGTSNPNLYWYRQAAGRGLQLLFYSVGIGQISSEVPQNLSASRPQDRQFILSSKKLLLSDSGFYLCAWSLGAGGYTDTQYFGPGTRLTVL.